These T cell receptor beta chains were read from a single sample in a study of blood T cell repertoires in COVID-19. Only in-frame clones appear in the TCRdb table, and some are missing; sequencing was by immunoSEQ multiplex PCR. The sample comprises around 190,000 clones, 80% to 90% of which are singletons, and around 10% rests with the top ten. The sequenced sample was PBMCs or T cells enriched from blood (not recorded which). These receptors were obtained from a man younger than 35 with acute COVID-19. CDR3s include the opening cysteine and the closing phenylalanine or tryptophan. The D gene is left open where the match is weak. The size field is filled for only some rows; it gives once, few, many or a size class.

abundance: NA
j_gene: TRBJ2-1
d_gene: NA
v_gene: TRBV21-1
CDR3aa: CASSKWSGLAGGNEQFF
CDR3nt: TGTGCCAGCAGCAAATGGAGTGGACTAGCGGGAGGCAATGAGCAGTTCTTC

abundance: NA
j_gene: TRBJ1-2
d_gene: NA
v_gene: TRBV4-3
CDR3aa: CASSQDPGGNYGYTF
CDR3nt: TGCGCCAGCAGCCAAGACCCCGGCGGTAACTATGGCTACACCTTC

abundance: few
j_gene: TRBJ2-7
d_gene: TRBD1
v_gene: TRBV6-2/TRBV6-3
CDR3aa: CASSFYRDRAFYEQYF
CDR3nt: TGTGCCAGCAGTTTCTATCGGGACAGGGCCTTCTACGAGCAGTACTTC

abundance: NA
j_gene: TRBJ2-7
d_gene: TRBD1
v_gene: TRBV5-1
CDR3aa: CASSSTGTGFNEQYF
CDR3nt: TGCGCCAGCAGCTCGACCGGGACAGGGTTCAACGAGCAGTACTTC

abundance: NA
j_gene: TRBJ1-5
d_gene: NA
v_gene: TRBV6-2/TRBV6-3
CDR3aa: CASSTRSNQPQHF
CDR3nt: TGTGCCAGCAGTACGCGTTCCAATCAGCCCCAGCATTTT

abundance: once
j_gene: TRBJ1-1
d_gene: NA
v_gene: TRBV7-6
CDR3aa: CASSPLATEVMNTEAFF
CDR3nt: TGTGCCAGCAGCCCCCTCGCGACAGAAGTAATGAACACTGAAGCTTTCTTT

abundance: NA
j_gene: TRBJ1-2
d_gene: TRBD1
v_gene: TRBV12-3/TRBV12-4
CDR3aa: CASSHSTGEGYTF
CDR3nt: TGTGCCAGCAGTCACAGTACAGGGGAGGGCTACACCTTC

abundance: NA
j_gene: TRBJ1-3
d_gene: NA
v_gene: TRBV5-4
CDR3aa: CASSQGSLSGNTIYF
CDR3nt: TGTGCCAGCAGCCAGGGCTCTCTTTCTGGAAACACCATATATTTT

abundance: NA
j_gene: TRBJ2-1
d_gene: NA
v_gene: TRBV11-2
CDR3aa: CASSLDRGAGIFEQFF
CDR3nt: TGTGCCAGCAGCTTAGACCGGGGGGCCGGTATTTTCGAGCAGTTCTTC

abundance: NA
j_gene: TRBJ1-5
d_gene: NA
v_gene: TRBV7-2
CDR3aa: CASSLWARNQPQHF
CDR3nt: TGTGCCAGCAGCCTATGGGCCAGGAATCAGCCCCAGCATTTT

abundance: NA
j_gene: TRBJ2-1
d_gene: NA
v_gene: TRBV6-5
CDR3aa: CASSYSGGSAYNEQFF
CDR3nt: TGTGCCAGCAGTTACTCGGGCGGGTCGGCTTACAATGAGCAGTTCTTC

abundance: NA
j_gene: TRBJ1-5
d_gene: NA
v_gene: TRBV19
CDR3aa: CASTNRVRNQPQHF
CDR3nt: TGTGCCAGTACTAACAGGGTAAGGAATCAGCCCCAGCATTTT

abundance: NA
j_gene: TRBJ1-4
d_gene: TRBD1
v_gene: TRBV6-5
CDR3aa: CASSETDRSNEKLFF
CDR3nt: TGTGCCAGCAGCGAGACGGACAGGTCTAATGAAAAACTGTTTTTT

abundance: few
j_gene: TRBJ2-7
d_gene: NA
v_gene: TRBV7-9
CDR3aa: CASSTSSGLYEQYF
CDR3nt: TGTGCCAGCAGCACGTCGAGCGGGCTCTACGAGCAGTACTTC

abundance: NA
j_gene: TRBJ2-7
d_gene: NA
v_gene: TRBV24-1
CDR3aa: CATSDLFASEQYF
CDR3nt: TGTGCCACCAGTGATTTGTTTGCGTCCGAGCAGTACTTC

abundance: NA
j_gene: TRBJ1-1
d_gene: NA
v_gene: TRBV4-2
CDR3aa: CASSQETAMNTEAFF
CDR3nt: TGTGCCAGCAGCCAAGAAACAGCCATGAACACTGAAGCTTTCTTT

abundance: NA
j_gene: TRBJ1-2
d_gene: NA
v_gene: TRBV6-5
CDR3aa: CASVEGGYTF
CDR3nt: TGTGCCAGCGTAGAGGGTGGTTACACCTTC

abundance: NA
j_gene: TRBJ2-5
d_gene: TRBD2
v_gene: TRBV28
CDR3aa: CASTPRTSSRSRRETQYF
CDR3nt: TGTGCCAGCACCCCCCGGACTAGTTCACGTTCTCGCCGCGAGACCCAGTACTTC

abundance: once
j_gene: TRBJ2-2
d_gene: NA
v_gene: TRBV24-1
CDR3aa: CATSDRELDTGELFF
CDR3nt: TGTGCCACCAGTGACAGGGAATTGGACACCGGGGAGCTGTTTTTT

abundance: once
j_gene: TRBJ1-5
d_gene: NA
v_gene: TRBV28
CDR3aa: CASSFSGSGQPQHF
CDR3nt: TGTGCCAGCAGTTTTTCAGGGTCAGGTCAGCCCCAGCATTTT

abundance: NA
j_gene: TRBJ1-6
d_gene: TRBD1
v_gene: TRBV7-2
CDR3aa: CASSLEGQGTPLHF
CDR3nt: TGTGCCAGCAGCTTAGAGGGACAGGGGACACCCCTCCACTTT

abundance: once
j_gene: TRBJ1-2
d_gene: TRBD1
v_gene: TRBV27
CDR3aa: CASSYRGVGYGYTF
CDR3nt: TGTGCCAGCAGTTACAGGGGAGTGGGCTATGGCTACACCTTC

abundance: NA
j_gene: TRBJ2-1
d_gene: TRBD2
v_gene: TRBV11-3
CDR3aa: CASSLGRDNEQFF
CDR3nt: TGTGCCAGCAGCTTGGGGAGGGACAATGAGCAGTTCTTC

abundance: NA
j_gene: TRBJ2-6
d_gene: NA
v_gene: TRBV6-6
CDR3aa: CASTLEGGTGANVLTF
CDR3nt: TGTGCCAGCACCCTAGAGGGCGGGACTGGGGCCAACGTCCTGACTTTC

abundance: NA
j_gene: TRBJ2-3
d_gene: NA
v_gene: TRBV9
CDR3aa: CASSPDILSTDTQYF
CDR3nt: TGTGCCAGCAGCCCGGACATTCTCAGCACAGATACGCAGTATTTT

abundance: NA
j_gene: TRBJ1-1
d_gene: NA
v_gene: TRBV7-9
CDR3aa: CASSLSSTGTPNTEAFF
CDR3nt: TGTGCCAGCAGCTTATCATCGACCGGGACACCTAACACTGAAGCTTTCTTT

abundance: NA
j_gene: TRBJ2-1
d_gene: NA
v_gene: TRBV19
CDR3aa: CASRVEWEQFF
CDR3nt: TGTGCCTCGAGAGTGGAGTGGGAGCAGTTCTTC

abundance: NA
j_gene: TRBJ1-1
d_gene: NA
v_gene: TRBV5-1
CDR3aa: CASSPTDRGAEAFF
CDR3nt: TGCGCCAGCAGCCCGACAGACCGAGGCGCTGAAGCTTTCTTT

abundance: NA
j_gene: TRBJ2-1
d_gene: TRBD2
v_gene: TRBV4-3
CDR3aa: CASSQGAGGVKNEQFF
CDR3nt: TGCGCCAGCAGCCAAGGAGCGGGAGGGGTAAAGAATGAGCAGTTCTTC

abundance: NA
j_gene: TRBJ2-2
d_gene: TRBD2
v_gene: TRBV30
CDR3aa: CAGAGLAGVHTGELFF
CDR3nt: TGTGCCGGAGCGGGACTAGCGGGAGTGCACACCGGGGAGCTGTTTTTT

abundance: NA
j_gene: TRBJ2-5
d_gene: TRBD2
v_gene: TRBV5-1
CDR3aa: CASRRLAGGSETQYF
CDR3nt: TGCGCCAGCAGGAGGCTGGCGGGAGGTAGTGAGACCCAGTACTTC

abundance: NA
j_gene: TRBJ1-5
d_gene: NA
v_gene: TRBV4-1
CDR3aa: CASSHEGGPQHF
CDR3nt: TGCGCCAGCAGCCACGAGGGAGGGCCCCAGCATTTT

abundance: NA
j_gene: TRBJ2-1
d_gene: TRBD2
v_gene: TRBV11-3
CDR3aa: CASSTSGRANNEQFF
CDR3nt: TGTGCCAGCAGTACTAGCGGGAGAGCCAACAATGAGCAGTTCTTC

abundance: NA
j_gene: TRBJ1-1
d_gene: TRBD1
v_gene: TRBV6-5
CDR3aa: CASSSTGGRTEAFF
CDR3nt: TGTGCCAGCAGTTCGACAGGGGGCCGGACTGAAGCTTTCTTT

abundance: NA
j_gene: TRBJ1-3
d_gene: TRBD1
v_gene: TRBV9
CDR3aa: CASSVATGANTIYF
CDR3nt: TGTGCCAGCAGCGTGGCGACAGGGGCCAACACCATATATTTT

abundance: NA
j_gene: TRBJ2-7
d_gene: NA
v_gene: TRBV13
CDR3aa: CASSTTGLGTPKYEQYF
CDR3nt: TGTGCCAGCAGCACAACGGGATTAGGTACTCCTAAATACGAGCAGTACTTC